These 27 T cell receptor beta chains were all obtained from the same sample, sequenced in a study of T cell changes during pregnancy in multiple sclerosis. Libraries were prepared by immunoSEQ multiplex PCR; TCRdb keeps only in-frame clonotypes and omits some of them. The top ten hold 1.5% to 2% of the sample, which has 85,000 to 90,000 clones, nearly 95% seen once. The sample in question was peripheral blood, obtained after pregnancy. The receptors here all came from a female donor in good health, enrolled as a control in a pregnancy study.

This chain links TRBV5-1 with TRBJ1-4; maybe TRBD1 (5 bases). V was pared by 1 base and J by 3 bases, with 16 bases between. The CDR3 contains 17 residues. Germline V gene data show CDR1 as SGHRS and CDR2 as YFSETQ. Written as DNA, the CDR3 is TGCGCCAGCAGCTTGATGTCGGGTGGGGCAGCTAATGAAAAACTGTTTTTT. Translated: CASSLMSGGAANEKLFF.

CDR3 sequence reads: CASSLGLAAEQYF. As DNA, the CDR3 is TGTGCCAGCAGCTTGGGACTAGCGGCCGAGCAGTACTTC. V gene TRBV7-2 combines with J gene TRBJ2-7; 11 nucleotides agree with TRBD2. Unmatched junction bases numbered 1, after V lost 3 bases and J lost 6 bases. Germline CDR1 is SGHTA and CDR2 is FQGNSA. CDR3 length equals 13 residues.

The chain recombines TRBV28 with TRBJ2-7; no reliable D call. The V end was cut by 6 bases, the J end by 6 bases, with 12 bases between. The CDR3 has 12 residues. Per the germline V gene, CDR1 is MDHEN and CDR2 is SYDVKM. The CDR3 here is CASSLTTFEQYF. The CDR3 coding sequence is TGTGCCAGCAGCCTTACGACATTCGAGCAGTACTTC. The full variable domain, with the rest looked up from reference TRBV28 and TRBJ2-7, is DVKVTQSSRYLVKRTGEKVFLECVQDMDHENMFWYRQDPGLGLRLIYFSYDVKMKEKGDIPEGYSVSREKKERFSLILESASTNQTSMYLCASSLTTFEQYFGPGTRLTVT.

This sequence joins TRBV7-2 and TRBJ1-3; D gene unclear. V lost 1 base and J 2 bases, leaving 12 bases between the germline ends. The CDR3 runs to 16 residues. CDR1 is SGHTA and CDR2 is FQGNSA in the germline V gene. CDR3 sequence reads: CASSLVPGLTGNTIYF. The CDR3 nucleotides read TGTGCCAGCAGCTTAGTGCCGGGTCTTACTGGAAACACCATATATTTT.

This clone occurred once. The rearrangement uses TRBV11-3 and TRBJ2-1, with a tentative D call TRBD1 (6 bases). The CDR3 covers 14 residues. Trimming pared 2 bases from V and 7 bases from J, leaving 12 bases between. Germline V gene lookup returns CDR1 SGHNT and CDR2 YENEEA. For the CDR3, the DNA is TGTGCCAGCAGCTTATCTCAGGGGCGGAATGAGCAGTTCTTC. It specifies CASSLSQGRNEQFF.

The chain joins TRBV7-2 to TRBJ2-3, with 11 bases fitting TRBD2. The CDR3 is 16 amino acids. V shed 3 bases, J shed 3 bases, and the junction held 5 bases outside the gene matches. Germline values: CDR1 SGHTA, CDR2 FQGNSA. DNA of the CDR3: TGTGCCAGCAGCTTCGGGATAGCGGGAGGGACAGATACGCAGTATTTT. This sequence encodes CASSFGIAGGTDTQYF.

The chain has TRBV2 and TRBJ2-2; perhaps TRBD2 as D (6 bases). CDR3 length: 15 amino acids. Per the germline V gene, CDR1 is SNHLY and CDR2 is FYNNEI. Trimming removed 7 bases from V and 2 bases from J, with 14 bases in between. The CDR3 sequence is CASKWEDLNTGELFF. In nucleotides, the CDR3 is TGTGCCAGCAAGTGGGAGGACCTCAACACCGGGGAGCTGTTTTTT.

V and J are TRBV18 and TRBJ2-5; D may be TRBD2 (6 bases). Germline V lookup: CDR1 KGHSH, CDR2 LQKENI. The germline V and J ends were trimmed by 2 bases and 4 bases, with 14 bases remaining between them. The CDR3 runs to 15 residues. CDR3 DNA sequence: TGTGCCAGCTCACCATCTCGGAGGGTAGGAGAGACCCAGTACTTC. Translation gives CASSPSRRVGETQYF.

This rearrangement joins TRBV6-1 to TRBJ2-7, with 7 bases that match TRBD1. The CDR3 totals 12 residues. J gave up 2 bases and V 10 bases, and 5 bases lay outside the gene matches. Germline CDR1 and CDR2: MNHNS and SASEGT. This chain's CDR3 is CATQGGPYEQYF. The CDR3 DNA sequence: TGTGCCACCCAAGGGGGCCCCTACGAGCAGTACTTC.

The J gene is TRBJ1-5, the V gene TRBV28, with 7 positions matching TRBD1. The junction had 11 bases not matched to a gene; V was cut back by 8 bases and J by 1 base. This CDR3 has 16 amino acids. The V gene's germline CDR1 is MDHEN and CDR2 SYDVKM. CDR3 nucleotide sequence: TGTGCCAGCGGAGAGACAGGGCTTTTAAGCAATCAGCCCCAGCATTTT. This sequence encodes CASGETGLLSNQPQHF.

This clone was picked up one time. The chain is built from TRBV2 and TRBJ2-5, with TRBD1 matching 11 bases. This CDR3 is 14 amino acids long. After removal of 6 bases from V and 5 bases from J, the junction contained 5 bases not matched to a gene. CDR1 and CDR2 from the germline V gene are SNHLY and FYNNEI. CDR3 protein: CASRDRGLLETQYF. CDR3 sequence (DNA): TGTGCCAGCAGGGACAGGGGGCTATTGGAGACCCAGTACTTC.

The genes are TRBV7-9 and TRBJ1-1, with 10 positions matching TRBD1. CDR1 is SEHNR, CDR2 FQNEAQ, per germline (reference sequence). Unmatched junction bases numbered 4, after V lost 3 bases and J lost 3 bases. The length of the CDR3 is 15 residues. The CDR3 DNA follows: TGTGCCAGCAGCTTCACCGGGACAGGGGACACTGAAGCTTTCTTT. Translating gives CASSFTGTGDTEAFF.

J is TRBJ2-1 and V is TRBV27; D unresolved. V was pared by 3 bases and J by 2 bases, with 14 bases between. The germline gives CDR1 MNHEY, CDR2 SMNVEV (reference sequence). The CDR3 consists of 16 residues. The CDR3 here is CASSFNPQTPYNEQFF. The CDR3, as DNA: TGTGCCAGCAGTTTTAACCCCCAGACTCCCTACAATGAGCAGTTCTTC.

The V gene is TRBV7-9, the J gene TRBJ1-4; weak D call: TRBD1 (6 bases). Trimming pared 3 bases from V and 5 bases from J, leaving 13 bases between. Germline V gene data show CDR1 as SEHNR and CDR2 as FQNEAQ (reference sequence). The CDR3 length is 15 residues. The CDR3 protein is CASSLMGGANEKLFF. In DNA, the CDR3 is TGTGCCAGCAGCTTGATGGGGGGGGCGAATGAAAAACTGTTTTTT. Full variable domain (missing parts from reference TRBV7-9 and TRBJ1-4): DTGVSQNPRHKITKRGQNVTFRCDPISEHNRLYWYRQTLGQGPEFLTYFQNEAQLEKSRLLSDRFSAERPKGSFSTLEIQRTEQGDSAMYLCASSLMGGANEKLFFGSGTQLSVL.

V gene TRBV2 combines with J gene TRBJ2-1, with D maybe TRBD2 (6 bases). This CDR3 region has 14 residues. The germline V and J ends were trimmed by 7 bases and 2 bases, with 12 bases remaining between them. Germline V gene lookup returns CDR1 SNHLY and CDR2 FYNNEI. The CDR3 DNA is TGTGCCAGCATCGCGGGAAGACCCTACAATGAGCAGTTCTTC. Protein product: CASIAGRPYNEQFF.

The rearrangement uses TRBV5-4 and TRBJ2-1; D possibly corresponds to TRBD1 (6 bases). V was pared by 4 bases and J by 9 bases, with 14 bases between. The CDR3 totals 13 residues. The germline gives CDR1 SGHNT, CDR2 YYREEE (reference sequence). CDR3 residues: CASSDGQRGEQFF. CDR3 nucleotides: TGTGCCAGCAGCGACGGACAGAGGGGTGAGCAGTTCTTC.

The rearrangement links TRBV9 to TRBJ2-3; 8 positions match TRBD2. The CDR3 totals 16 residues. The ends lost 0 bases at V and 5 bases at J; junction bases unmatched: 8. Germline V gives CDR1 SGDLS, CDR2 YYNGEE. The CDR3 loop is CASSVVAAGVVDTQYF. CDR3 in DNA: TGTGCCAGCAGCGTAGTTGCAGCGGGAGTCGTAGATACGCAGTATTTT.

The rearrangement joins TRBV30 to TRBJ1-5; D is unclear. The germline V gene encodes CDR1 GTSNPN and CDR2 SVGIG (reference sequence). V lost 0 bases and J 7 bases, leaving 10 bases between the germline ends. The CDR3 is 13 residues long. This CDR3 is CAWSVDGVQPQHF. DNA of the CDR3: TGTGCCTGGAGTGTTGACGGAGTCCAGCCCCAGCATTTT.

V is TRBV4-2 and J is TRBJ2-1; 10 bases are shared with TRBD2. Germline loops: CDR1 LGHNA, CDR2 YNFKEQ. V shed 0 bases, J shed 4 bases, and the junction held 3 bases outside the gene matches. CDR3 size: 16 residues. The CDR3 DNA is TGTGCCAGCAGCCAAGAGTGGACTAGCGGTTACAATGAGCAGTTCTTC. Protein product: CASSQEWTSGYNEQFF.

This clone was recorded a few times. The chain combines TRBV28 with TRBJ1-1; perhaps TRBD1 as D (5 bases). The CDR3 spans 14 residues. CDR1 is MDHEN, CDR2 SYDVKM, per germline. V was trimmed by 5 bases and J by 4 bases, leaving 14 bases between them. Here the CDR3 DNA reads TGTGCCAGCAGTCTCCCCTCTAGGGGCACTGAAGCTTTCTTT. Protein sequence: CASSLPSRGTEAFF.

The chain links TRBV6-1 to TRBJ2-2; possibly TRBD1 for D (6 bases). CDR3 length: 13 residues. CDR1 is MNHNS and CDR2 is SASEGT in the germline V gene. The V and J ends lost 7 bases and 1 base respectively, with 7 bases between them. The CDR3 loop is CASTRGNTGELFF. As DNA, the CDR3 is TGTGCCAGCACCAGGGGGAACACCGGGGAGCTGTTTTTT.

This CDR3 is CASSHYLTGTYEQYF. CDR3 nucleotides: TGTGCCAGCAGCCATTATTTGACAGGAACCTACGAGCAGTACTTC. The chain joins TRBV5-4 to TRBJ2-7, with a weak D call TRBD1 (6 bases). The V end was cut by 4 bases, the J end by 2 bases, with 16 bases between. The CDR3 is 15 amino acids. In germline, CDR1 is SGHNT, CDR2 YYREEE (reference sequence).

The chain combines TRBV28 with TRBJ2-2; unclear D gene. V was shortened by 4 bases and J by 5 bases, with 11 bases between the two germline ends. This CDR3 is built from 14 residues. Germline V gene data show CDR1 as MDHEN and CDR2 as SYDVKM. CDR3 in amino acids: CASSSNSETGELFF. The CDR3 DNA reads TGTGCCAGCAGTTCTAATAGTGAGACCGGGGAGCTGTTTTTT.

This chain joins TRBV5-1 and TRBJ2-7, with 8 bases fitting TRBD1. The J segment lost 3 bases and the V segment lost 0 bases, leaving 5 bases of the junction unmatched. The CDR3 runs to 15 residues. Germline V gene lookup returns CDR1 SGHRS and CDR2 YFSETQ. Written as DNA, the CDR3 is TGCGCCAGCAGCTTGGCAGGGGGCTACTACTACGAGCAGTACTTC. This encodes CASSLAGGYYYEQYF.

This clone has just a few counts. J is TRBJ2-2 and V is TRBV7-9; weak D call: TRBD2 (6 bases). Looked up from germline, CDR1 is SEHNR and CDR2 is FQNEAQ (reference sequence). V was pared by 7 bases and J by 2 bases, with 17 bases between. This CDR3 region has 16 residues. The CDR3 reads CASTPTGGINTGELFF. DNA of the CDR3: TGTGCCAGCACCCCCACTGGCGGGATAAACACCGGGGAGCTGTTTTTT.

This chain joins TRBV6-5 and TRBJ1-2; no reliable D call. Germline lookup yields CDR1 MNHEY and CDR2 SVGAGI. Trimming shortened V by 10 bases and J by 4 bases, and 10 bases separated the two germline ends. The CDR3 has 11 amino acids. CDR3 protein: CATGSVYGYTF. For the CDR3, the DNA is TGTGCCACGGGGAGCGTCTATGGCTACACCTTC.

V usage is TRBV10-2 and J usage is TRBJ2-2; TRBD2 matches at 13 bases. Germline CDR1 is WSHSY and CDR2 is SAAADI. V shed 6 bases, J shed 6 bases, and the junction held 4 bases outside the gene matches. The CDR3 is 15 amino acids. DNA for the CDR3: TGCGCCAGCAGACTAGCGGGAGGGCCCGCCGGGGAGCTGTTTTTT. This codes for CASRLAGGPAGELFF.